This paragraph reports one T cell receptor beta chain. Its target is unknown. The entry originates in a study of tumor-infiltrating lymphocytes in localized non-small cell lung cancer. Assay used: immunoSEQ multiplex PCR; TCRdb lists only in-frame clones, some missing. Of more than 9,000 clones listed, roughly 60% are singletons. General study findings and limits: TCRbeta sequencing showed higher T cell infiltration in tumors than uninvolved lung.

CDR1 is SGHRS and CDR2 is YFSETQ in the germline V gene. The CDR3 sequence is 15 residues long. V gave up 4 bases and J gave up 8 bases; unmatched junction bases: 8. This chain connects TRBV5-1 to TRBJ1-4, with 10 bases aligning to TRBD1. The sequenced sample consisted of uninvolved lung tissue not adjacent to the tumor. The receptor was derived from a human donor with non-small cell lung cancer. This CDR3 is CASSAGTGDGEKLFF. The DNA of the CDR3 is TGCGCCAGCAGCGCAGGGACAGGGGATGGAGAAAAACTGTTTTTT.